The clone carrying this TCR beta chain was counted a few times. Its antigen is unknown. The primer mix had 60 Vbeta and 13 Jbeta primers. Here immunoSEQ multiplex PCR was the method, and the copy in TCRdb shows in-frame clones only, minus some. Found here are 110,000 or so clones, around two thirds of them singletons; the top ten hold 2% to 2.5%. Germline CDR1 is MNHNY and CDR2 is SVGAGI (reference sequence). V was shortened by 2 bases and J by 8 bases, with 9 bases between the two germline ends. The CDR3 has 13 amino acids. The data stem from a study of cytomegalovirus exposure and HLA in healthy donors. Study-wide results and caveats: Association of 17,000 or so TCR beta sequences with HLA alleles was found at 0.05 false discovery rate in a later analysis. Later work found that TCR association rates differed between HLA loci; DRB1 had the most and HLA-C the fewest.

This clonotype was sampled from a human donor in good health. The chain uses TRBV6-6 and TRBJ1-4; D unresolved. Sample: PBMCs. The CDR3 nucleotides read TGTGCCAGCAGTTACACGGTCCGGGAAAAACTGTTTTTT. It translates to CASSYTVREKLFF.